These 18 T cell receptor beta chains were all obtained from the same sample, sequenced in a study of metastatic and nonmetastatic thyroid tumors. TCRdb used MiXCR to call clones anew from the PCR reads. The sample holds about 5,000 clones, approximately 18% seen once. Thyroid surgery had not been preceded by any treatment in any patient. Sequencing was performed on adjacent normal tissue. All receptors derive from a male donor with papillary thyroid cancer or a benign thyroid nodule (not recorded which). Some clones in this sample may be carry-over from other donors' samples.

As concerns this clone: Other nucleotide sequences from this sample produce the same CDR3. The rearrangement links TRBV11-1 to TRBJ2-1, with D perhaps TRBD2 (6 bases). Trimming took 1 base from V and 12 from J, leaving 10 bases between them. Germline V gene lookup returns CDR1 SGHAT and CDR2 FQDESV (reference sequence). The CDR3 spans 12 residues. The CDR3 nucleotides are TGTGCCAGCAGCTTAGGGGCAGCGGGGCAGTTCTTC. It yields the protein CASSLGAAGQFF.

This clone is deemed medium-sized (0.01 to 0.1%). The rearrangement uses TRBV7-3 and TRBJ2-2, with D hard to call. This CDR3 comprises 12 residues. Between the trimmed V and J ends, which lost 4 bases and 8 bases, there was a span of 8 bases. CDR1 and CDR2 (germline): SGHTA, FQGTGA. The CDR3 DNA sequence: TGTGCCAGCAGCTCAGCCACGGGGGAGCTGTTTTTT. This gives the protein CASSSATGELFF.

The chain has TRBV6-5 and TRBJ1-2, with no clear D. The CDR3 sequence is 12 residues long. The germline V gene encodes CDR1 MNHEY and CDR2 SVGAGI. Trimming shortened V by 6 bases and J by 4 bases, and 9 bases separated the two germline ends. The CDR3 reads CASSYGSYGYTF. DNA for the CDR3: TGTGCCAGCAGCTATGGCAGCTATGGCTACACCTTC.

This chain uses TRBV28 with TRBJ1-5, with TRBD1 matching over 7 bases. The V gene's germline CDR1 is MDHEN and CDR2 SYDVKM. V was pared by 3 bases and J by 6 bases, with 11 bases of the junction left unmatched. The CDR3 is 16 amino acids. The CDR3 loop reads CASSFPEGGVFQPQHF. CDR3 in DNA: TGTGCCAGCAGTTTTCCCGAAGGGGGCGTATTTCAGCCCCAGCATTTT.

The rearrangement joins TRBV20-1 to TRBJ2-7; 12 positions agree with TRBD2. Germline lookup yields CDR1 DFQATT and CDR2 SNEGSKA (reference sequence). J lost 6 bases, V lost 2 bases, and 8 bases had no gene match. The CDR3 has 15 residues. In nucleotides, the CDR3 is TGCAGTGCTAGATCCTCTAGCGGGAGGGCCGCCGAGCAGTACTTC. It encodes CSARSSSGRAAEQYF.

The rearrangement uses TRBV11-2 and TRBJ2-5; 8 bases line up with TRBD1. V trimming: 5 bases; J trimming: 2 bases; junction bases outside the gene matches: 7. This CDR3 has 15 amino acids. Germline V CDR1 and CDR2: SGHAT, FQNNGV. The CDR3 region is CASSPGTGGQETQYF. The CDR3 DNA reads TGTGCCAGCAGCCCAGGGACAGGAGGGCAAGAGACCCAGTACTTC.

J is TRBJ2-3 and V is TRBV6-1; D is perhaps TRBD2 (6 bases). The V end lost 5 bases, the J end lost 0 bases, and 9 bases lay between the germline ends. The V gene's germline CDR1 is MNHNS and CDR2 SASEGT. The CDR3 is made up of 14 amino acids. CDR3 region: CASSSGLSTDTQYF. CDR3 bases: TGTGCCAGCAGTAGCGGGCTTAGCACAGATACGCAGTATTTT.

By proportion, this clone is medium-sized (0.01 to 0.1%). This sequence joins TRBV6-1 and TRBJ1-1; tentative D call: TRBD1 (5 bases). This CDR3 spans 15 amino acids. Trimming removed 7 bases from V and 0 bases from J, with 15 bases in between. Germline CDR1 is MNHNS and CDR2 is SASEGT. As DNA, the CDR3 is TGTGCCAGCACAGGAAGTGGGGGGGTGAACACTGAAGCTTTCTTT. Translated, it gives CASTGSGGVNTEAFF.

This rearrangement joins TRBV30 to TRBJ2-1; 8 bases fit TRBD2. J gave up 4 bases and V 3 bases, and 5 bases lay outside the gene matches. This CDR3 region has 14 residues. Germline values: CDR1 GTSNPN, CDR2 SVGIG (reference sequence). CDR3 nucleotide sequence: TGTGCCTGGAGCATGGTAGCGGGGTACAATGAGCAGTTCTTC. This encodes CAWSMVAGYNEQFF.

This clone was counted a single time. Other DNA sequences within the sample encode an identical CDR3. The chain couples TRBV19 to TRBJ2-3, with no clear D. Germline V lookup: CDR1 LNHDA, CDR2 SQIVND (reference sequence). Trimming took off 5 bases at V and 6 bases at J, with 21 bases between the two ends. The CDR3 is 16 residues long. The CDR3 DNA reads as TGTGCCAGTAGTGCCAACTATATTGTGCGACCCGATACGCAGTATTTT. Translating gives CASSANYIVRPDTQYF.

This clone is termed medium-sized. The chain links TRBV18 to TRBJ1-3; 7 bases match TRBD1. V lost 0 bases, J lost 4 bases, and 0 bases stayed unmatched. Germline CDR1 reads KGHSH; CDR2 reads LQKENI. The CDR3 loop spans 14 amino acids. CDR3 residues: CASSPPGQGNTIYF. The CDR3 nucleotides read TGTGCCAGCTCACCACCGGGACAGGGAAACACCATATATTTT.

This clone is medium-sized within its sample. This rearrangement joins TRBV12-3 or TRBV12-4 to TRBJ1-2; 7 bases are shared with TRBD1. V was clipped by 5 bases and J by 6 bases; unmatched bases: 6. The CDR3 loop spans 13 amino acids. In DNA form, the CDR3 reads TGTGCCAGCAGTCCAGAGGGGGCGAATGGCTACACCTTC. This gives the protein CASSPEGANGYTF.

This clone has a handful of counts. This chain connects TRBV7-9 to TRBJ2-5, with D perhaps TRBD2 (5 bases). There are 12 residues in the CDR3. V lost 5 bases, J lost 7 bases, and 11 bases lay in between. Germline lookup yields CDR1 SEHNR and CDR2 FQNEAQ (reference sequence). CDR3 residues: CASSDTRGTQYF. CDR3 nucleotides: TGTGCCAGCAGCGACACCCGGGGGACCCAGTACTTC.

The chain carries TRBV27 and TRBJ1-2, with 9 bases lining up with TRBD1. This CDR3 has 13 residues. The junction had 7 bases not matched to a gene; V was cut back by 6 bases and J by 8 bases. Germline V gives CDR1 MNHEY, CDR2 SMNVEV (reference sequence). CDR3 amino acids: CASSYRGLGGYTF. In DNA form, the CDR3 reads TGTGCCAGCAGCTACAGGGGGCTAGGGGGCTACACCTTC.

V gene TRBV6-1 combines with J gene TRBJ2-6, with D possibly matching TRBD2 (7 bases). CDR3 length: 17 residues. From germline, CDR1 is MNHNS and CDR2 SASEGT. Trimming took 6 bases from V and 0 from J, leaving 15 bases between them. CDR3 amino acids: CASRPGGEGSGANVLTF. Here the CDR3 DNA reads TGTGCCAGCAGGCCGGGGGGCGAGGGCTCTGGGGCCAACGTCCTGACTTTC.

In DNA, the CDR3 is TGCGCCAGCAGCTTTACGGGGGGAACAGATACGCAGTATTTT. Protein sequence: CASSFTGGTDTQYF. The chain has TRBV5-1 and TRBJ2-3; 7 nucleotides match TRBD2. Germline CDR1 SGHRS, CDR2 YFSETQ. J was trimmed by 3 bases and V by 2 bases; bases with no gene match: 3. This CDR3 is 14 amino acids long.

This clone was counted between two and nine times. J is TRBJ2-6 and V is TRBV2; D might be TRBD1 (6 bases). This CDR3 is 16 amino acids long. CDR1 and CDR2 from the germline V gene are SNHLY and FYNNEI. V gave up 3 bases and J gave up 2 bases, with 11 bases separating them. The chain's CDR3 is CASSDLQGAGANVLTF. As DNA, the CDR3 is TGTGCCAGCAGTGATTTACAGGGAGCTGGGGCCAACGTCCTGACTTTC.

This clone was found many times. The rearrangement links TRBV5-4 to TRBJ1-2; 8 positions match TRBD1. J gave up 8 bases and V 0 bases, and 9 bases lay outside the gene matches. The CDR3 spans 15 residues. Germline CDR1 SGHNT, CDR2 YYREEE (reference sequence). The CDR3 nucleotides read TGTGCCAGCAGCTTGGAGGCCAGGGGGCGGGGAGGCTACACCTTC. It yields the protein CASSLEARGRGGYTF.